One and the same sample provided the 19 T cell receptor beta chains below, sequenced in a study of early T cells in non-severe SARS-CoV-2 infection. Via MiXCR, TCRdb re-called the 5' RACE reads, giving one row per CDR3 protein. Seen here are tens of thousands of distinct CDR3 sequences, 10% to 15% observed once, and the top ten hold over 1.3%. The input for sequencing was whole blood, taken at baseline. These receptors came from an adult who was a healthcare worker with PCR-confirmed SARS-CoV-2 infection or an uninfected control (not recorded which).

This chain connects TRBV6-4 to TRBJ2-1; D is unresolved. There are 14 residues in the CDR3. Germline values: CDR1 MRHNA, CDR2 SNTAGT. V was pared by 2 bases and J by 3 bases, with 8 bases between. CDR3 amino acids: CASSDNNDYNEQFF. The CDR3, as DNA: TGTGCCAGCAGTGACAACAATGACTACAATGAGCAGTTCTTC.

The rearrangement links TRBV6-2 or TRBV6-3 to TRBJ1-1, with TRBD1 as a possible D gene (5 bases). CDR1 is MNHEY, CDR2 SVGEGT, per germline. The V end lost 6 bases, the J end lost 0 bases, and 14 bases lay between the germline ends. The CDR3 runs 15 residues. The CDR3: CASRGYGGMNTEAFF. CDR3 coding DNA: TGTGCCAGCAGGGGGTATGGGGGTATGAACACTGAAGCTTTCTTT.

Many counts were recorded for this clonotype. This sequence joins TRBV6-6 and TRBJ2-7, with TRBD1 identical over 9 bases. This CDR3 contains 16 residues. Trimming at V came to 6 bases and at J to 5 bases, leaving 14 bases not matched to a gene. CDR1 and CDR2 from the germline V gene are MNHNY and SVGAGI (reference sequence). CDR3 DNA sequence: TGTGCCAGCAGAAATCGACAGGGGGTAGTTCGCGACGAGCAGTACTTC. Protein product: CASRNRQGVVRDEQYF.

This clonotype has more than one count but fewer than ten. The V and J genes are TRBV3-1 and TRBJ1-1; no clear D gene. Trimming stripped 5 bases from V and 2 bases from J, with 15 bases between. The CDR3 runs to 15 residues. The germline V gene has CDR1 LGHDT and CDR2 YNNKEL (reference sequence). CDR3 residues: CASSDGQNLNTEAFF. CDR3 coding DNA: TGTGCCAGCAGCGACGGGCAGAACTTAAACACTGAAGCTTTCTTT.

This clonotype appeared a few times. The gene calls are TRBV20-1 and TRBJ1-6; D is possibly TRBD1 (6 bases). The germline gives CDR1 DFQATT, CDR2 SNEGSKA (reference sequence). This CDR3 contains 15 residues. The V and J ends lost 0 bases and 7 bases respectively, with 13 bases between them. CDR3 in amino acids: CSARDLTGKNSPLHF. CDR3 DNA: TGCAGTGCTAGAGATCTAACAGGGAAGAATTCACCCCTCCACTTT.

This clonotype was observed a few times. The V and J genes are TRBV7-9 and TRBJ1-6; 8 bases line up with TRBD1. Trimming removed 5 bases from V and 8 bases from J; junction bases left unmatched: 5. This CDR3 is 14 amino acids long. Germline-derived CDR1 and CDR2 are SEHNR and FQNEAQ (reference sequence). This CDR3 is CASSPTGDHSPLHF. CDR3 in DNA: TGTGCCAGCAGCCCGACAGGGGACCATTCACCCCTCCACTTT.

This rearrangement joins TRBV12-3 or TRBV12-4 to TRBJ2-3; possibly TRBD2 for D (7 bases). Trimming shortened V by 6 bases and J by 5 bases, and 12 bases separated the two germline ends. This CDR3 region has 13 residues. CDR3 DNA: TGTGCCAGCAGGAAGGGAGGGGGAGATACGCAGTATTTT. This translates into CASRKGGGDTQYF.

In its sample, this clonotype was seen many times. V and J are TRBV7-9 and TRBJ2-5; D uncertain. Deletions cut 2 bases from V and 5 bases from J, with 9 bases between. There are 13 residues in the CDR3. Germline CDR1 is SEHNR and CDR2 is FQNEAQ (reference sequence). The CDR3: CASSLLAYETQYF. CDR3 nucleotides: TGTGCCAGCAGCTTATTAGCTTACGAGACCCAGTACTTC.

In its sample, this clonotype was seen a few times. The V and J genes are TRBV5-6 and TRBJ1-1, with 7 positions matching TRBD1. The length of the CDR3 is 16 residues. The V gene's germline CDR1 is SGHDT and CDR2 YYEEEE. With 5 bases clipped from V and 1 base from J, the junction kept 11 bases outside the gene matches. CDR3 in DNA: TGTGCCAGCAGGATGCAGCGGACAGGTCCGAACACTGAAGCTTTCTTT. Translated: CASRMQRTGPNTEAFF.

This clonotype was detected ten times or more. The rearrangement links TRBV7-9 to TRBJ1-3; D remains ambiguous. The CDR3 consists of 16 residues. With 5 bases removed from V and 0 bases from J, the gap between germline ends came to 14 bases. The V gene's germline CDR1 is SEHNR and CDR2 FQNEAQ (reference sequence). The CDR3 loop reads CASSPRTANSGNTIYF. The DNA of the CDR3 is TGTGCCAGCAGCCCCCGGACGGCCAACTCTGGAAACACCATATATTTT. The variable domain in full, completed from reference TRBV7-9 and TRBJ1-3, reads DTGVSQNPRHKITKRGQNVTFRCDPISEHNRLYWYRQTLGQGPEFLTYFQNEAQLEKSRLLSDRFSAERPKGSFSTLEIQRTEQGDSAMYLCASSPRTANSGNTIYFGEGSWLTVV.

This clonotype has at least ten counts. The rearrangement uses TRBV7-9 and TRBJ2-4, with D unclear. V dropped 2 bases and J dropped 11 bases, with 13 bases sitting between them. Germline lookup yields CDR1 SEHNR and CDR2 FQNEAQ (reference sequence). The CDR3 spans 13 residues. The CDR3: CASSLPDGFFQYF. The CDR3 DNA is TGTGCCAGCAGCTTACCGGACGGTTTCTTTCAGTACTTC. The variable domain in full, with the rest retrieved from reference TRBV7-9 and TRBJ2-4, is DTGVSQNPRHKITKRGQNVTFRCDPISEHNRLYWYRQTLGQGPEFLTYFQNEAQLEKSRLLSDRFSAERPKGSFSTLEIQRTEQGDSAMYLCASSLPDGFFQYFGAGTRLSVL.

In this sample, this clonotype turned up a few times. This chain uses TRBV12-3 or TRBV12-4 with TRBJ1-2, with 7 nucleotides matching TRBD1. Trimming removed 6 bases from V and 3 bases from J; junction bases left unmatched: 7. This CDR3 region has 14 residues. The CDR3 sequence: CASSPGDSYYGYTF. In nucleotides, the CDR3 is TGTGCCAGCAGCCCTGGGGACAGCTACTATGGCTACACCTTC.

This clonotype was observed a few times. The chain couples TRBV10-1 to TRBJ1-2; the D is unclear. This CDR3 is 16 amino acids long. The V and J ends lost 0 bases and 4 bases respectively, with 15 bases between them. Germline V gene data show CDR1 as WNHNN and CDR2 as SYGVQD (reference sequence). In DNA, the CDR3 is TGCGCCAGCAGTGAGTCGAGTCAAACAGATCTCTATGGCTACACCTTC. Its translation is CASSESSQTDLYGYTF.

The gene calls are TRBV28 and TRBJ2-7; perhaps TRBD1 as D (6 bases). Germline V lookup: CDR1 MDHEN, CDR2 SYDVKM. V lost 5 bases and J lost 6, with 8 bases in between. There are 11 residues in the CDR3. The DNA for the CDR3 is TGTGCCAGCAGTAGGGGGACCGAGCAGTACTTC. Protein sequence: CASSRGTEQYF. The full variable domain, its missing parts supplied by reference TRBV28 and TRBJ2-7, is DVKVTQSSRYLVKRTGEKVFLECVQDMDHENMFWYRQDPGLGLRLIYFSYDVKMKEKGDIPEGYSVSREKKERFSLILESASTNQTSMYLCASSRGTEQYFGPGTRLTVT.

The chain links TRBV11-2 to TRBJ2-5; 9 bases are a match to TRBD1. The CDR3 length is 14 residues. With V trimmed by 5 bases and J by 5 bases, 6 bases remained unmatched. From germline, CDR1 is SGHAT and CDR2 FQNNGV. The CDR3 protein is CASSVDRGPETQYF. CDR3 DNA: TGTGCCAGCAGCGTGGACAGGGGACCGGAGACCCAGTACTTC.

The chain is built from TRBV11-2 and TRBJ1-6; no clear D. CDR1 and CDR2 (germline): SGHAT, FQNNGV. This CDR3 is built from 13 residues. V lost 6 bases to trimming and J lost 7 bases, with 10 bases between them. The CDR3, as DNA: TGTGCCAGCAGGCGAATAGGAAATTCACCCCTCCACTTT. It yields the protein CASRRIGNSPLHF.

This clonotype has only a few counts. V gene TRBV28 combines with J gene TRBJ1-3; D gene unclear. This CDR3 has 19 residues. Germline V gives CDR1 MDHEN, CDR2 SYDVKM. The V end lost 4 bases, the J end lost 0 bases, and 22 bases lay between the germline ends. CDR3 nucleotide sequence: TGTGCCAGCAGTTCCCCCGGGATCGTGGATTCGAGCTCTGGAAACACCATATATTTT. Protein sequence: CASSSPGIVDSSSGNTIYF.

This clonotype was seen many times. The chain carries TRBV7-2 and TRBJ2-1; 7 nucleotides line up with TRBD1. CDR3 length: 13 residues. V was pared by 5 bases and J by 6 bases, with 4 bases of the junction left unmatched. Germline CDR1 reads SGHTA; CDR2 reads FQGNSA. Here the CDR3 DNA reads TGTGCCAGCAGCCTGGACAGGTCCAATGAGCAGTTCTTC. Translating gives CASSLDRSNEQFF. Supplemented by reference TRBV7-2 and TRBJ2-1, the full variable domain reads GAGVSQSPSNKVTEKGKDVELRCDPISGHTALYWYRQSLGQGLEFLIYFQGNSAPDKSGLPSDRFSAERTGGSVSTLTIQRTQQEDSAVYLCASSLDRSNEQFFGPGTRLTVL.

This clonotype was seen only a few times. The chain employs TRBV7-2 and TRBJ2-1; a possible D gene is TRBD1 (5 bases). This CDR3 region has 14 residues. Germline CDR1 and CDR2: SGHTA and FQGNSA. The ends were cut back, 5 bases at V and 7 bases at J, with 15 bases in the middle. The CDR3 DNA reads TGTGCCAGCAGCCCCGTCGGCAGGGCTAATGAGCAGTTCTTC. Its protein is CASSPVGRANEQFF. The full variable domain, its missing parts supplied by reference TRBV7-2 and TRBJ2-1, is GAGVSQSPSNKVTEKGKDVELRCDPISGHTALYWYRQSLGQGLEFLIYFQGNSAPDKSGLPSDRFSAERTGGSVSTLTIQRTQQEDSAVYLCASSPVGRANEQFFGPGTRLTVL.